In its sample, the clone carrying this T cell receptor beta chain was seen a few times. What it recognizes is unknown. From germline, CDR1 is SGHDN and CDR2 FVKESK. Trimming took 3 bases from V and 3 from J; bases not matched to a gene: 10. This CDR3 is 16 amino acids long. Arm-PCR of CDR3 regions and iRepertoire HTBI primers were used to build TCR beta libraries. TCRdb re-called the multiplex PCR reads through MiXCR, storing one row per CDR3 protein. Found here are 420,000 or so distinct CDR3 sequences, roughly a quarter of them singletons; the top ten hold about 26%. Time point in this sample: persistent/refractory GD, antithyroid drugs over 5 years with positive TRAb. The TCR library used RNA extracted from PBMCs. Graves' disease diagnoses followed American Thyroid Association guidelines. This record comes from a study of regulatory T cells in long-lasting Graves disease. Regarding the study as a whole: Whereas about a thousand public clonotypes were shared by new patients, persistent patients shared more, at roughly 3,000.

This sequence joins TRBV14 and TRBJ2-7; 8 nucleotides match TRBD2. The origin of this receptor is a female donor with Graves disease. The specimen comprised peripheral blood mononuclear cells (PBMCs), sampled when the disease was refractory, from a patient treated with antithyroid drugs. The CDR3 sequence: CASSHSGRIRVYEQYF. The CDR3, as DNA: TGTGCCAGCAGCCACAGCGGGAGAATTCGAGTCTACGAGCAGTACTTC.